This T cell receptor beta chain was obtained from a study of blood T cell repertoires in COVID-19. Trimming shortened V by 3 bases and J by 0 bases, and 10 bases separated the two germline ends. CDR3 length equals 16 residues. Germline V gives CDR1 SGDLS, CDR2 YYNGEE. Assay used: immunoSEQ multiplex PCR; TCRdb lists only in-frame clones, some missing. The data show some 68,000 clones, roughly nine tenths seen once. Sample: peripheral blood. This TCR derives from a man aged 50 or older with active COVID-19. The rearrangement uses TRBV9 and TRBJ1-6; D ambiguous. In nucleotides, the CDR3 is TGTGCCAGCAGCGCTCTGAGGAGCTCCTATAATTCACCCCTCCACTTT. Protein sequence: CASSALRSSYNSPLHF. Using reference TRBV9 and TRBJ1-6 for the parts outside the CDR3, the full variable domain is DSGVTQTPKHLITATGQRVTLRCSPRSGDLSVYWYQQSLDQGLQFLIQYYNGEERAKGNILERFSAQQFPDLHSELNLSSLELGDSALYFCASSALRSSYNSPLHFGNGTRLTVT.